Below, 19 T cell receptor beta chains from the same sample are listed, as sequenced in a study of tumor-infiltrating lymphocytes in primary liver carcinoma. For each extraction, RNA and DNA were obtained together from about 21-30 mg of unsorted bulk tissue. The input was approximately 500 ng total RNA; TCR beta cDNA was made from it with a constant-region primer. What produced the TCR beta libraries was three nested multiplex PCR rounds using slightly modified ARM-PCR. TRBV1-TRBV30 forward primers paired with a C-beta reverse primer were used in the first two PCR rounds, which ran roughly 10 cycles each. TCRdb fed the multiplex PCR reads into MiXCR, producing one record per CDR3 protein. The table lists about 50,000 distinct CDR3 sequences, roughly 80% of them singletons. The material sequenced was liver tumor tissue from sampling region 5. The subset is: tumor region T5, tumor centre. All receptors come from a man between 35 and 55 years old with primary liver carcinoma and hepatitis B virus infection.

As for this clonotype: The CDR3 does not end in the conserved phenylalanine or tryptophan, so this is likely a read error. No DNA is shown, since the ends of the CDR3 on it are uncertain; the CDR3 is the one TCRdb lists. The V call is TRBV29-1, the J call TRBJ2-5; no check of the table's D call, TRBD1, against the DNA was made. The CDR3 region is 14 residues in length, termini included. CDR1 SQVTM and CDR2 ANQGSEA come from the germline V gene. The CDR3 loop reads CSVEADRGSRDPVL.

On this clonotype itself: The junction differs from germline at one of its ends, possibly a read error. The rearrangement uses TRBV6-5 and TRBJ2-7, with D possibly TRBD1 on 5 matching bases. Germline loops: CDR1 MNHEY, CDR2 SVGAGI. CDR3 length equals 12 residues. The CDR3 nucleotides read TGTGCTAGCAGTTCCTCAGGGTACGTGCAATACTTC. It codes for CASSSSGYVQYF.

The gene calls are TRBV6-2 or TRBV6-3 and TRBJ2-2, with 8 nucleotides matching TRBD2. J was trimmed by 1 base and V by 6 bases; bases with no gene match: 13. Germline CDR1 and CDR2: MNHEY and SVGEGT. The CDR3 has 18 residues. The CDR3 region has the DNA TGTGCCAGCAGCCGAGGTGCACTAGCGGTATGGAACACCGGGGAGCTGTTTTTT. Translated, it gives CASSRGALAVWNTGELFF.

A word on this clonotype: Relative to the germline gene, one junction end is altered; a read error may explain this. The rearrangement joins TRBV29-1 to TRBJ2-7; D is tentatively TRBD1 or TRBD2 (5 bases each). CDR3 length: 16 residues. The V gene's germline CDR1 is SQVTM and CDR2 ANQGSEA. For the CDR3, the DNA is TGCAGCTCAATGACATCTGGGACCGGCACTCCCTACGATCAGTACTTC. Its protein is CSSMTSGTGTPYDQYF.

Remarks on this clonotype: The conserved phenylalanine or tryptophan is not found at the CDR3 terminus, so this likely reflects a read error. The chain uses TRBV11-2 and TRBJ2-7; no firm D call. CDR1 is SGHAT, CDR2 FQNNGV, per germline. The CDR3 is made up of 14 amino acids. Written as DNA, the CDR3 is TGTGCAAGCAGCTTAGCTCAGGTCGTCCACGGGCAGTACCTC. It yields the protein CASSLAQVVHGQYL.

The chain employs TRBV29-1 and TRBJ2-7, with D perhaps matching TRBD1 or TRBD2 (5 bases each). V was clipped by 7 bases and J by 4 bases, with 14 bases between them. The germline CDR1 and CDR2 sequences are SQVTM and ANQGSEA. The CDR3 spans 12 residues. In DNA form, the CDR3 reads TGCAGCGCCGGGGACCCTATGTACGAGCAGTACTTC. Its protein is CSAGDPMYEQYF.

To note about this clonotype: An end of the junction differs from the germline gene, which may be a read error. This sequence joins TRBV5-5 and TRBJ1-1; 11 bases fit TRBD1. The CDR3 runs 15 residues. Germline V gene lookup returns CDR1 SGHKS and CDR2 YYEKEE (reference sequence). The CDR3 region is CACSLFGTGGTEAFF. CDR3 nucleotides: TGTGCCTGCAGTTTGTTCGGGACAGGGGGTACTGAAGCTTTCTTT.

About this clonotype: One junction end does not reproduce the germline sequence, and a read error may be involved. This chain uses TRBV11-2 with TRBJ2-4; maybe TRBD2 (5 bases). This CDR3 is built from 15 residues. Germline lookup yields CDR1 SGHAT and CDR2 FQNNGV. CDR3 sequence: CASTISAVAENIQYF. The CDR3 bases are TGTGCCAGCACCATTTCAGCGGTAGCCGAAAACATTCAGTACTTC.

Turning to this clonotype: At one end, the junction sequence differs from germline, possibly due to a read error. The genes are TRBV11-1 and TRBJ2-7, with D unclear. The CDR3 contains 13 residues. Looked up from germline, CDR1 is SGHAT and CDR2 is FQDESV (reference sequence). CDR3 residues: CASRGRRSYEQCF. The CDR3 nucleotides read TGTGCCAGCAGGGGTAGGCGATCCTACGAGCAGTGCTTC.

A remark on this clonotype: The germline gene is not matched at one end of the junction; a read error may be the cause. The rearrangement uses TRBV6-6 and TRBJ2-7, with D hard to call. The CDR3 covers 12 residues. Per germline, CDR1 MNHNY and CDR2 SVGAGI (reference sequence). The CDR3 here is CAGSHSLNEQYF. The CDR3 bases are TGTGCCGGCAGTCATTCCTTGAACGAGCAGTACTTC.

Points on this clonotype: The junction departs from the called germline gene at one end, perhaps through a read error. V and J are TRBV5-1 and TRBJ2-7, with no clear D. From germline, CDR1 is SGHRS and CDR2 YFSETQ. The CDR3 consists of 14 residues. CDR3 coding DNA: TGCGCCAACAGCTTACAGATCGGAACCTACGAGCAGTACTTC. Translation gives CANSLQIGTYEQYF.

On this clonotype: One end of the junction is discordant with germline, which a read error may explain. The chain uses TRBV14 and TRBJ2-7; perhaps TRBD1 as D (6 bases). Looked up from germline, CDR1 is SGHDN and CDR2 is FVKESK. This CDR3 is built from 13 residues. DNA for the CDR3: TGTGCCAGCAGCCAGACAGGAACCTACGAGCTGTACTTC. It yields the protein CASSQTGTYELYF.

A note on this clonotype: The CDR3 carries no conserved terminal phenylalanine or tryptophan, so it likely arises from a read error. The chain is built from TRBV6-5 and TRBJ2-3, with 7 nucleotides matching TRBD2. The CDR3 is 15 amino acids. V shed 7 bases, J shed 3 bases, and the junction held 10 bases outside the gene matches. CDR1 is MNHEY and CDR2 is SVGAGI in the germline V gene. Written as DNA, the CDR3 is TGTGCCAGCAACCTAGGACTAGTGGTAACAGATACGCAGTATTTA. It yields the protein CASNLGLVVTDTQYL.

About this clonotype: One junction end does not reproduce the germline sequence, and a read error may be involved. The rearrangement links TRBV4-2 to TRBJ2-7; D is unclear. This CDR3 has 12 residues. Germline V gene lookup returns CDR1 LGHNA and CDR2 YNFKEQ. The CDR3 region is CDSSQDRNEQYF. As DNA, the CDR3 is TGTGACAGCAGCCAAGATCGGAACGAACAATACTTC.

A word on this clonotype: Mismatch with germline at one junction end may stem from a read error. V is TRBV6-5 and J is TRBJ2-7; 8 bases fit TRBD2. The CDR3 runs to 14 residues. In germline, CDR1 is MNHEY, CDR2 SVGAGI. The CDR3 is CSSSLSGSSHEQYF. The CDR3 DNA is TGTTCCAGCAGTTTGAGCGGGAGTTCCCACGAGCAGTATTTC.

This chain joins TRBV4-1 and TRBJ2-7; D ambiguous. Trimming cost V 6 bases and J 1 base, with 13 bases left between them. Germline V gene data show CDR1 as MGHRA and CDR2 as YSYEKL. The CDR3 length is 14 residues. CDR3 DNA: TGCGCCAGCAGTCATACTACCGGTTCCTACGAGCAGTACTTC. This translates into CASSHTTGSYEQYF.

This clonotype was seen just once. The chain uses TRBV5-1 and TRBJ1-2; D is unresolved. CDR1 is SGHRS and CDR2 is YFSETQ in the germline V gene. The CDR3 consists of 14 residues. The CDR3 sequence: CTSSLDRVGGGYTF. The CDR3 region has the DNA TGCACTAGCAGCTTGGATAGGGTGGGCGGCGGCTACACCTTC. Combining the CDR3 with reference TRBV5-1 and TRBJ1-2 gives the whole variable domain KAGVTQTPRYLIKTRGQQVTLSCSPISGHRSVSWYQQTPGQGLQFLFEYFSETQRNKGNFPGRFSGRQFSNSRSEMNVSTLELGDSALYLCTSSLDRVGGGYTFGSGTRLTVV.

The genes are TRBV6-1 and TRBJ1-1; D perhaps matches TRBD1 (5 bases). The germline V gene encodes CDR1 MNHNS and CDR2 SASEGT. Trimming pared 2 bases from V and 7 bases from J, leaving 14 bases between. The CDR3 is 14 residues long. This CDR3 reads CASSEFQGTSEAFF. The CDR3 DNA reads as TGTGCCAGCAGTGAATTCCAGGGAACGAGTGAAGCTTTCTTT.

Regarding this clonotype: The final CDR3 position lacks the conserved phenylalanine or tryptophan, pointing to a likely read error. This chain joins TRBV4-3 and TRBJ2-7; D is possibly TRBD1 (6 bases). Germline lookup yields CDR1 LGHNA and CDR2 YSLEER. This CDR3 contains 12 residues. The DNA of the CDR3 is TGTGCCAGCAGCCAGAGAGGGGGAGAGCAGTACCTC. It specifies CASSQRGGEQYL.